The source of this T cell receptor beta chain is a study of shared clonotypes between healthy human individuals. The V gene's germline CDR1 is SGHTA and CDR2 FQGNSA. Trimming removed 5 bases at V and 3 bases at J, with 8 bases between. CDR3 length: 12 amino acids. Only in-frame clones appear in the TCRdb table, and some are missing; sequencing was by immunoSEQ multiplex PCR. The repertoire holds about 1 million clones, with roughly 70% as singletons. Only a few counts were recorded for this clone. Other DNA sequences within the sample encode an identical CDR3. The chain links TRBV7-2 to TRBJ2-7; D unresolved. Material for sequencing was memory CD4+ T cells sorted from blood. Subset in this sample: CD45RA-negative fraction. The clonotype was recovered from a young man in good health. The CDR3 DNA reads TGTGCCAGCAGCCGGACCAGCTACGAGCAGTACTTC. Protein sequence: CASSRTSYEQYF.